This TCR beta chain was identified during a study of neurological immune-mediated disorders (dated by TCRdb to the late 2010s). About the investigation overall: Peripheral blood TCR-beta repertoires from HTLV-I-associated myelopathy (HAM/TSP) patients, multiple sclerosis patients and healthy controls were compared by UMI-based sequencing. Alongside PBMC samples, the set of 80 to 130 TCR-beta libraries contained longitudinal samples, technical triplicates, and paired CD4+ and CD8+ T-cell subsets that had been sorted. The cohort comprised 65 to 75 subjects: roughly 15 HAM/TSP patients, 34 multiple sclerosis patients and 20 or so healthy controls.

This clonotype was picked up many times. This clone's antigen is unknown. The input lacks base qualities; no much larger clone sits a single base away. Here is what the overall study found, with its caveats: No identical CDR3 amino acid sequences were shared among expanded clones across subjects, suggesting private TCR-beta repertoires in all groups. The highest TCR clonal expansion was observed in HAM/TSP patients, whereas the lowest was observed in MS patients, even when compared with healthy controls.

cDNA synthesis used template-switch 5'RACE with a primer carrying a 10-nucleotide random unique molecular identifier tagging each TCR transcript. Every sequencing run yielded over 160 million TCR-beta sequences covering 15-18 subjects. Total RNA was extracted with the RNeasy kit. Using the KAPA Real-time Library Amplification kit, TCR-beta VDJ regions were amplified with primers for the TCR constant region and the 5'RACE anchor. Sample indexes and Illumina adaptors were added in a first PCR, after which library yield was increased in a second PCR. After purification with Ampure beads, the TCR product of roughly 650 bp was size-selected on a 2% E-gel SizeSelection system. Library quality was checked on a Bioanalyzer, concentration was measured with Qubit, and libraries were quantified with the Kapa Library Quantification kit before pooling. Paired-end 2 x 150 bp sequencing of the libraries was performed on an Illumina HiSeq 2500. To increase sequence diversity, roughly 24-31% phiX was spiked into each library pool. The source study handled its data this way. Quality-filtered reads were processed with the UMI-based MiGEC pipeline, which removed over 80% of raw TCR sequences during error correction. VDJ genes were aligned to IMGT germline references, and clonotypes were defined by unique CDR3 amino acid sequence plus V-J genes. VDJtools evaluated clonal expansion, Shannon diversity and CDR3 relatedness (CalcPairwiseDistances, ClusterSamples); CLCbio workbench built phylogenetic trees. Using coefficient-of-variation modelling across technical triplicates, the study counted a clone as expanded if it had at least 8 unique UMIs. Using fastp at Q25 and MiXCR, TCRdb reprocessed the public reads and kept productive beta chains. Rows are combined by CDR3 protein, so each entry shows the most common genes and DNA. Here the V and J calls rest on TCRdb's processing, not on the authors' analysis. The sample table holds tens of thousands of distinct CDR3 sequences, of which approximately 6% were seen once. The ten largest clones represent around 2% of the sample.

CDR1 SGHNT and CDR2 YYREEE were looked up in the germline V gene (reference sequence). The junction shows trimming of 4 bases on V and 10 bases on J, plus 15 bases between the germline ends. From its cysteine to its phenylalanine, the CDR3 spans 13 amino acids. The sequence is cut down to CDR3 DNA, 39 bases in frame from base 1. The healthy controls were volunteers from a blood bank in Maryland, USA. Sorted-subset TCR libraries were prepared from some 940,000 sorted CD4+ or CD8+ T cells. Peripheral blood was subjected to Ficoll-Hypaque density gradient centrifugation to isolate PBMCs, which were then cryopreserved in liquid nitrogen. Paired sorted CD4+ and CD8+ subsets came from healthy controls, HAM/TSP patients and MS patients.

The sequence came from a woman aged 50 to 60 in good health. The sample was CD4+ T cells from blood. The sequence links TRBV5-4 to TRBJ2-1; D gene: possibly TRBD2, on 6 matching bases. The encoded CDR3 is CASSQGGFREQFF. The DNA reads TGTGCCAGCAGCCAAGGAGGGTTTAGGGAGCAGTTCTTC.